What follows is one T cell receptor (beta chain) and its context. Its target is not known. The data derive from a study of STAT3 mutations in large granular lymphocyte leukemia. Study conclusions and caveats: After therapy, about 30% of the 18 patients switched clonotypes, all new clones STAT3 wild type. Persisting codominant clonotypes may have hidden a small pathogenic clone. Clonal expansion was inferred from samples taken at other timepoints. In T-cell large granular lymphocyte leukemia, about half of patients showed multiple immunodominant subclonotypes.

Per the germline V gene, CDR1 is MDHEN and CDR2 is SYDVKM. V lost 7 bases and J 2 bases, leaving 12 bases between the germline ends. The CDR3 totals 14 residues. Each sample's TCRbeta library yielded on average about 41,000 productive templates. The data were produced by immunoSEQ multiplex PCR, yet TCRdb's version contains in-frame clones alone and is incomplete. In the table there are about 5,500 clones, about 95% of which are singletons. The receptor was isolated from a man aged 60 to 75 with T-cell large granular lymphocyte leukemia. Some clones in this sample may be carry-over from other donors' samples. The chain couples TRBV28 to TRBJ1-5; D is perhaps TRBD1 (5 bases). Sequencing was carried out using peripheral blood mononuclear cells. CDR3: CASTNRGGNQPQHF. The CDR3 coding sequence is TGTGCCAGCACCAACCGGGGGGGCAATCAGCCCCAGCATTTT.